Shown below are 7 T cell receptor beta chains from a single sample sequenced in a study of control samples from healthy donors and cancer patients. Using immunoSEQ multiplex PCR, the repertoire was profiled, and TCRdb retains in-frame clones only, with some absent. This table has about 160,000 clones, 96% appearing once. The sequencing input was blood. These receptors came from a woman in her 30s in good health.

This clone was detected only once. V is TRBV15 and J is TRBJ1-1, with unresolved D. Per germline, CDR1 LNHNV and CDR2 YYDKDF (reference sequence). V lost 3 bases, J lost 4 bases, and 9 bases lay in between. The CDR3 covers 13 residues. The CDR3 spells CATSRFPGTEAFF. DNA for the CDR3: TGTGCCACCAGCAGGTTTCCGGGCACTGAAGCTTTCTTT. The full variable domain, with the rest looked up from reference TRBV15 and TRBJ1-1, is DAMVIQNPRYQVTQFGKPVTLSCSQTLNHNVMYWYQQKSSQAPKLLFHYYDKDFNNEADTPDNFQSRRPNTSFCFLDIRSPGLGDTAMYLCATSRFPGTEAFFGQGTRLTVV.

This clone has only one observation. The chain has TRBV10-3 and TRBJ2-7; perhaps TRBD2 as D (6 bases). The ends were cut back, 10 bases at V and 0 bases at J, with 16 bases in the middle. Germline-derived CDR1 and CDR2 are ENHRY and SYGVKD. The CDR3 spans 14 residues. The CDR3 bases are TGTGCCACGGGGGAGACATTGAGCTCCTACGAGCAGTACTTC. Amino acid sequence: CATGETLSSYEQYF.

The chain joins TRBV19 to TRBJ1-2; 7 bases map to TRBD1. Trimming removed 7 bases from V and 1 base from J; junction bases left unmatched: 9. Germline lookup yields CDR1 LNHDA and CDR2 SQIVND (reference sequence). The CDR3 length is 15 residues. CDR3: CASNPWGQNNYGYTF. CDR3 nucleotides: TGTGCCAGTAATCCTTGGGGACAGAATAACTATGGCTACACCTTC.

The V gene is TRBV30, the J gene TRBJ1-6; D is ambiguous. The CDR3 extends over 14 amino acids. Trimming shortened V by 1 base and J by 10 bases, and 14 bases separated the two germline ends. Germline-derived CDR1 and CDR2 are GTSNPN and SVGIG (reference sequence). CDR3 coding DNA: TGTGCCTGGAGTGAGAGGCGGGCTGGGTCACCCCTCCACTTT. This translates into CAWSERRAGSPLHF.

This clone was seen a single time. The chain is built from TRBV11-2 and TRBJ1-2; D may be TRBD1 (6 bases). The V end was cut by 1 base, the J end by 4 bases, with 10 bases between. The CDR3 extends over 14 amino acids. CDR1 SGHAT and CDR2 FQNNGV come from the germline V gene. This chain's CDR3 is CASSLGAGAYGYTF. CDR3 nucleotide sequence: TGTGCCAGCAGCTTAGGAGCAGGGGCCTATGGCTACACCTTC.

The chain is built from TRBV15 and TRBJ1-5; TRBD1 aligns across 7 bases. The germline CDR1 and CDR2 sequences are LNHNV and YYDKDF (reference sequence). Trimming at V came to 3 bases and at J to 0 bases, leaving 8 bases not matched to a gene. The CDR3 contains 17 residues. CDR3 sequence reads: CATSSGGGQSSNQPQHF. The CDR3, as DNA: TGTGCCACCAGCAGCGGGGGGGGACAGTCTAGCAATCAGCCCCAGCATTTT.

The chain carries TRBV5-1 and TRBJ2-7; D possibly corresponds to TRBD2 (6 bases). Trimming removed 3 bases at V and 3 bases at J, with 16 bases between. There are 15 residues in the CDR3. CDR1 is SGHRS and CDR2 is YFSETQ in the germline V gene. CDR3 DNA sequence: TGCGCCAGCAGCTCCCTGCGGGGACCCAACTACGAGCAGTACTTC. As protein: CASSSLRGPNYEQYF. Using reference TRBV5-1 and TRBJ2-7 for the parts outside the CDR3, the full variable domain is KAGVTQTPRYLIKTRGQQVTLSCSPISGHRSVSWYQQTPGQGLQFLFEYFSETQRNKGNFPGRFSGRQFSNSRSEMNVSTLELGDSALYLCASSSLRGPNYEQYFGPGTRLTVT.